This entry lists 11 T cell receptor beta chains sequenced from one sample in a study of T cells of healthy individuals. TCRdb itself ran the 5' RACE reads through MiXCR, one entry per CDR3 protein. Of around 98,000 distinct CDR3 sequences in the sample, approximately 15% were seen once. Every receptor here comes from a human donor in good health.

This CDR3 reads CATKWTGEGEKLFF. CDR3 DNA: TGTGCCACCAAATGGACAGGGGAAGGGGAAAAACTGTTTTTT. V is TRBV6-2 or TRBV6-3 and J is TRBJ1-4, with TRBD1 matching over 9 bases. This CDR3 has 14 amino acids. V was clipped by 10 bases and J by 8 bases; unmatched bases: 11. Germline V gene lookup returns CDR1 MNHEY and CDR2 SVGEGT.

This clonotype was picked up many times. The chain has TRBV7-2 and TRBJ1-6; 7 bases are shared with TRBD1. The CDR3 covers 15 residues. V trimming: 1 base; J trimming: 8 bases; junction bases outside the gene matches: 5. Germline V gives CDR1 SGHTA, CDR2 FQGNSA. DNA for the CDR3: TGTGCCAGCAGCTTAGGGACAGGAGGCTATTCACCCCTCCACTTT. Protein sequence: CASSLGTGGYSPLHF.

In this sample, this clonotype turned up a few times. The J gene is TRBJ2-7, the V gene TRBV28, with 14 bases aligning to TRBD2. Losses at the gene ends were 6 bases for V and 6 bases for J; bases not matched to a gene: 13. Germline CDR1 MDHEN, CDR2 SYDVKM. This CDR3 contains 17 residues. This CDR3 reads CASRLNLGLAGVFEQYF. CDR3 coding DNA: TGTGCCAGCAGGCTGAACTTGGGACTAGCGGGGGTTTTCGAGCAGTACTTC.

Many counts were recorded for this clonotype. The chain is built from TRBV18 and TRBJ1-1; D is perhaps TRBD1 (5 bases). Trimming shortened V by 3 bases and J by 7 bases, and 12 bases separated the two germline ends. This CDR3 has 13 residues. Germline V gene lookup returns CDR1 KGHSH and CDR2 LQKENI. The CDR3 spells CASSPGRRSEAFF. DNA for the CDR3: TGTGCCAGCTCACCGGGGCGTCGAAGTGAAGCTTTCTTT.

This clonotype was detected only a few times. The chain has TRBV6-1 and TRBJ1-5; 7 nucleotides align to TRBD1. This CDR3 spans 12 amino acids. Losses at the gene ends were 7 bases for V and 7 bases for J; bases not matched to a gene: 4. Germline V CDR1 and CDR2: MNHNS, SASEGT. CDR3 amino acids: CASTGGRQPQHF. The CDR3 nucleotides read TGTGCCAGCACAGGGGGACGGCAGCCCCAGCATTTT.

The chain carries TRBV27 and TRBJ2-7; possible D gene TRBD1, 6 bases. The CDR3 runs to 16 residues. In germline, CDR1 is MNHEY, CDR2 SMNVEV (reference sequence). The V and J ends lost 4 bases and 2 bases respectively, with 18 bases between them. The CDR3: CASSYLTGTIAYEQYF. The CDR3 nucleotides are TGTGCCAGCAGTTACCTAACCGGGACAATCGCCTACGAGCAGTACTTC.

This clonotype occurred a few times. The genes are TRBV7-3 and TRBJ2-1, with a tentative D call TRBD2 (7 bases). The V end was cut by 0 bases, the J end by 1 base, with 13 bases between. This CDR3 is built from 17 residues. In germline, CDR1 is SGHTA, CDR2 FQGTGA. CDR3 bases: TGTGCCAGCAGCTTAACGTTCGCGGGGGCTTCCTACAATGAGCAGTTCTTC. As protein: CASSLTFAGASYNEQFF.

CDR3 in amino acids: CASSRGIHYEQYF. CDR3 nucleotide sequence: TGTGCCAGCAGTAGAGGGATCCACTACGAGCAGTACTTC. This chain links TRBV6-2 or TRBV6-3 with TRBJ2-7; tentative D call: TRBD2 (5 bases). This CDR3 contains 13 residues. Between the trimmed V and J ends, which lost 5 bases and 3 bases, there was a span of 11 bases. CDR1 and CDR2 (germline): MNHEY, SVGEGT.

By proportion, this clonotype is medium-sized. The V gene is TRBV6-4, the J gene TRBJ2-2; no firm D call. CDR3 size: 16 residues. CDR1 is MRHNA, CDR2 SNTAGT, per germline. The V and J ends lost 0 bases and 6 bases respectively, with 14 bases between them. The CDR3: CASSDSLTSQAGELFF. CDR3 bases: TGTGCCAGCAGTGACTCTTTGACATCGCAGGCCGGGGAGCTGTTTTTT.

The chain has TRBV7-9 and TRBJ2-1, with unresolved D. The V and J ends lost 2 bases and 5 bases respectively, with 7 bases between them. CDR3 length equals 13 residues. Germline V CDR1 and CDR2: SEHNR, FQNEAQ (reference sequence). This CDR3 reads CASSLLPDNEQFF. In DNA, the CDR3 is TGTGCCAGCAGCTTACTCCCGGACAATGAGCAGTTCTTC.

This clonotype showed up many times. The rearrangement uses TRBV7-8 and TRBJ2-7; 8 bases match TRBD2. The germline CDR1 and CDR2 sequences are SGHVS and FQNEAQ. V lost 1 base and J lost 3; bases outside the gene matches: 8. This CDR3 has 16 amino acids. CDR3 coding DNA: TGTGCCAGCAGCTTAGGAACTAGCGGAAACCTCTACGAGCAGTACTTC. Translation gives CASSLGTSGNLYEQYF.